This record concerns one TCR beta chain sequence. Its matching antigen is unknown. The data belong to a study of vaccination and CD4 T cells after COVID-19. Study background: Overlapping SARS-CoV-2, HCoV-NL63, HCoV-OC43 and HCoV-229E spike peptides were used to stimulate cells. As control conditions, cultures were given either a CEFX pool serving as positive control, an HIV-1 Nef pool, or no peptide at all.

Germline V lookup: CDR1 KGHDR, CDR2 SFDVKD. This CDR3 contains 20 residues. Trimming took 10 bases from V and 5 from J; bases not matched to a gene: 24. Findings and caveats of the study: Spike mono-reactivity was evident in 304 of the 307 vaccine-specific clones derived from convalescent patients.

As for treatment: roughly 10-day PBMC culture with coronavirus spike peptide pools or control peptides (ViraFEST assay). Cells were cultured for roughly eleven days, and then CD4+ T cells were isolated by negative selection. The Oncomine TCR Beta short-read assay was applied to DNA of cultured CD4+ T cells. TCRdb re-derived calls from the PCR reads in MiXCR, one entry per CDR3 protein. The repertoire includes about 16,000 distinct CDR3 sequences, roughly 75% of them detected once, and around 9.9% sits in the top ten. Sequencing was performed on CD4+ T cells from blood, cultured in vitro, taken after SARS-CoV-2 vaccination. This clonotype was obtained from a human donor who received a COVID-19 vaccine. The chain joins TRBV24-1 to TRBJ2-5, with TRBD2 identical over 13 bases. CDR3 loop: CATKKGAHPTSGGIGETQYF. The CDR3 DNA is TGTGCCACGAAGAAAGGTGCACACCCGACTAGCGGGGGGATCGGGGAGACCCAGTACTTC.